The rows below give T cell receptor beta chains drawn from one sample of a study of blood T cell repertoires in COVID-19. Repertoires were generated with immunoSEQ multiplex PCR, while TCRdb's copy carries only in-frame clones and drops some. The sample holds 190,000 or so clones; about 90% are singletons and the top ten take 0.7% to 0.85%. Sequenced: peripheral blood. Every receptor here comes from a woman in her seventies with acute or convalescent COVID-19. The CDR3 runs from the conserved cysteine through the conserved F or W. Each record gives: D gene, clone size, V gene, J gene, CDR3 protein, CDR3 DNA. A D gene is named only where the DNA matches it firmly. Clone size, where shown, is once, few, many, or a class for clones that have expanded.

D gene: TRBD2; clone size: NA; V gene: TRBV9; J gene: TRBJ2-3; CDR3 protein: CASSVGEGRGDTQYF; CDR3 DNA: TGTGCCAGCAGCGTAGGGGAGGGCCGAGGAGATACGCAGTATTTT
D gene: TRBD2; clone size: NA; V gene: TRBV7-2; J gene: TRBJ2-1; CDR3 protein: CASSSPGLSREQFF; CDR3 DNA: TGTGCCAGCAGTTCTCCGGGACTATCTCGGGAGCAGTTCTTC
D gene: TRBD2; clone size: NA; V gene: TRBV29-1; J gene: TRBJ2-1; CDR3 protein: CSSKQGGRANEQFF; CDR3 DNA: TGCAGCTCAAAACAGGGCGGGAGGGCTAATGAGCAGTTCTTC
D gene: TRBD2; clone size: NA; V gene: TRBV3-1/TRBV3-2; J gene: TRBJ2-1; CDR3 protein: CASSPRLAGGPNEQFF; CDR3 DNA: TGTGCCAGCAGCCCCCGACTAGCGGGGGGCCCCAATGAGCAGTTCTTC
D gene: NA; clone size: NA; V gene: TRBV6-5; J gene: TRBJ2-3; CDR3 protein: CASRDNTDTQYF; CDR3 DNA: TGTGCCAGCCGGGACAACACAGATACGCAGTATTTT
D gene: TRBD2; clone size: NA; V gene: TRBV28; J gene: TRBJ2-7; CDR3 protein: CASSLAGGHEQYF; CDR3 DNA: TGTGCCAGCAGTTTAGCGGGAGGCCACGAGCAGTACTTC
D gene: NA; clone size: NA; V gene: TRBV2; J gene: TRBJ2-2; CDR3 protein: CASSERSSAGELFF; CDR3 DNA: TGTGCCAGCAGTGAGCGGTCATCCGCCGGGGAGCTGTTTTTT
D gene: NA; clone size: NA; V gene: TRBV5-1; J gene: TRBJ1-5; CDR3 protein: CASRRGGDSNQPQHF; CDR3 DNA: TGCGCCAGCAGACGGGGAGGGGATAGCAATCAGCCCCAGCATTTT
D gene: TRBD1; clone size: NA; V gene: TRBV7-3; J gene: TRBJ1-3; CDR3 protein: CASSPQGKSGNTIYF; CDR3 DNA: TGTGCCAGCAGCCCACAGGGGAAGTCTGGAAACACCATATATTTT
D gene: NA; clone size: NA; V gene: TRBV7-9; J gene: TRBJ1-6; CDR3 protein: CASSLRGGGDNSPLHF; CDR3 DNA: TGTGCCAGCAGCTTAAGAGGTGGAGGGGATAATTCACCCCTCCACTTT
D gene: NA; clone size: NA; V gene: TRBV7-9; J gene: TRBJ2-5; CDR3 protein: CASSSYQETQYF; CDR3 DNA: TGTGCCAGCAGCTCTTACCAAGAGACCCAGTACTTC
D gene: TRBD1; clone size: NA; V gene: TRBV18; J gene: TRBJ1-6; CDR3 protein: CASSPRGQQNSPLHF; CDR3 DNA: TGTGCCAGCTCCCCACGGGGACAGCAAAATTCACCCCTCCACTTT
D gene: TRBD2; clone size: many; V gene: TRBV7-3; J gene: TRBJ2-1; CDR3 protein: CASSFGTSYNEQFF; CDR3 DNA: TGTGCCAGCAGCTTCGGGACTAGTTACAATGAGCAGTTCTTC
D gene: TRBD1; clone size: NA; V gene: TRBV19; J gene: TRBJ1-2; CDR3 protein: CASSLGPGGGYGYTF; CDR3 DNA: TGTGCCAGTAGTCTGGGCCCAGGGGGCGGCTATGGCTACACCTTC
D gene: NA; clone size: NA; V gene: TRBV3-1/TRBV3-2; J gene: TRBJ1-4; CDR3 protein: CASSLTGGGEKLFF; CDR3 DNA: TGTGCCAGCAGCTTAACAGGTGGCGGTGAAAAACTGTTTTTT
D gene: TRBD1; clone size: NA; V gene: TRBV28; J gene: TRBJ1-5; CDR3 protein: CASSLTGFGGNQPQHF; CDR3 DNA: TGTGCCAGCAGTTTGACAGGGTTCGGCGGCAATCAGCCCCAGCATTTT
D gene: TRBD2; clone size: NA; V gene: TRBV7-2; J gene: TRBJ2-5; CDR3 protein: CASSFPVGGGETQYF; CDR3 DNA: TGTGCCAGCAGCTTCCCAGTCGGGGGGGGAGAGACCCAGTACTTC
D gene: NA; clone size: NA; V gene: TRBV3-1/TRBV3-2; J gene: TRBJ1-6; CDR3 protein: CASSTQASSYNSPLHF; CDR3 DNA: TGTGCCAGCAGCACTCAGGCCAGCTCCTATAATTCACCCCTCCACTTT
D gene: NA; clone size: NA; V gene: TRBV7-9; J gene: TRBJ1-1; CDR3 protein: CASSFRGGSEAFF; CDR3 DNA: TGTGCCAGCAGCTTCAGGGGCGGATCAGAAGCTTTCTTT
D gene: TRBD1; clone size: NA; V gene: TRBV28; J gene: TRBJ2-7; CDR3 protein: CASSFDRAKNEQYF; CDR3 DNA: TGTGCCAGCAGTTTCGACAGGGCAAAAAACGAGCAGTACTTC
D gene: NA; clone size: NA; V gene: TRBV10-3; J gene: TRBJ1-1; CDR3 protein: CAISESDRRRTEAFF; CDR3 DNA: TGTGCCATCAGTGAGTCAGACCGCCGGCGGACTGAAGCTTTCTTT
D gene: TRBD2; clone size: NA; V gene: TRBV5-1; J gene: TRBJ2-3; CDR3 protein: CASSLSGTSEHTQYF; CDR3 DNA: TGCGCCAGCAGCTTGTCCGGGACTAGCGAACATACGCAGTATTTT